These 10 T cell receptor beta chains originate from one sample sequenced in a study of T cells in Graves' hyperthyroidism and ophthalmopathy. RNA transcripts gave rise to amplified TCR beta CDR3 regions. The HTBI primer set served for first-round RT-PCR of the TCR CDR3. TCRdb independently ran MiXCR on the multiplex PCR reads; one entry per CDR3 protein. The sample consists of 550,000 to 800,000 distinct CDR3 sequences, roughly a sixth of them appearing once. Input material: blood. These receptors were collected from a man between 45 and 60 years old with Graves' hyperthyroidism.

The chain has TRBV6-1 and TRBJ2-1; D is possibly TRBD2 (5 bases). The CDR3 spans 11 residues. Germline V gene data show CDR1 as MNHNS and CDR2 as SASEGT. The CDR3 reads CAVTGMREQFF. The CDR3 DNA reads TGTGCTGTGACGGGAATGAGAGAGCAGTTCTTC.

The V call is TRBV20-1, the J call TRBJ2-3; D call uncertain. Looked up from germline, CDR1 is DFQATT and CDR2 is SNEGSKA (reference sequence). This CDR3 region has 16 residues. V shed 5 bases and J shed 1 base, with 19 bases lying between them. The CDR3 DNA sequence: TGCAGTGCTCGCCCCGGGTCTCTCGAAGGCACAGATACGCAGTATTTT. It specifies CSARPGSLEGTDTQYF.

This chain connects TRBV3-1 to TRBJ2-1, with TRBD2 as a possible D gene (6 bases). Germline CDR1 reads LGHDT; CDR2 reads YNNKEL (reference sequence). V was cut by 3 bases and J by 6 bases, with 15 bases left in between. This CDR3 has 15 residues. The CDR3 bases are TGTGCCAGCAGCCACTCGACTAGATTTGTCAATGAGCAGTTCTTC. Protein product: CASSHSTRFVNEQFF.

This clonotype was picked up many times. The chain has TRBV7-3 and TRBJ2-7, with TRBD1 as a possible D gene (6 bases). Trimming cost V 5 bases and J 3 bases, with 17 bases left between them. The germline V gene encodes CDR1 SGHTA and CDR2 FQGTGA. The CDR3 consists of 15 residues. In DNA form, the CDR3 reads TGTGCCAGCAGCGGCGACAGGTTTACAGGCTACGAGCAGTACTTC. Amino acid sequence: CASSGDRFTGYEQYF.

This clonotype has ten or more counts. V gene TRBV11-2 combines with J gene TRBJ2-3, with D maybe TRBD1 (5 bases). Germline-derived CDR1 and CDR2 are SGHAT and FQNNGV. This CDR3 spans 13 amino acids. V was shortened by 8 bases and J by 1 base, with 10 bases between the two germline ends. The CDR3 is CASLDSGTDTQYF. The DNA of the CDR3 is TGTGCCAGCCTAGACAGCGGCACAGATACGCAGTATTTT.

This clonotype came up a few times. The J gene is TRBJ2-2, the V gene TRBV5-6, with 10 bases identical to TRBD2. Trimming at V came to 2 bases and at J to 3 bases, leaving 4 bases not matched to a gene. Germline-derived CDR1 and CDR2 are SGHDT and YYEEEE. CDR3 length: 16 amino acids. CDR3 nucleotides: TGTGCCAGCAGCTTTAGAGCGGGAGGGTACACCGGGGAGCTGTTTTTT. It encodes CASSFRAGGYTGELFF.

This clonotype was seen at least ten times. The V call is TRBV28, the J call TRBJ2-3; tentative D call: TRBD2 (6 bases). Germline V gene data show CDR1 as MDHEN and CDR2 as SYDVKM. V lost 2 bases and J 7 bases, leaving 13 bases between the germline ends. The CDR3 spans 14 residues. CDR3 in DNA: TGTGCCAGCAGTTTAAGACTAGGGATGTATACGCAGTATTTT. It codes for CASSLRLGMYTQYF.

This clonotype was observed many times. The chain joins TRBV6-5 to TRBJ1-5; D is unresolved. V shed 0 bases and J shed 7 bases, with 10 bases lying between them. Germline V CDR1 and CDR2: MNHEY, SVGAGI. The CDR3 covers 14 residues. CDR3 region: CASSYSSSWQPQHF. The CDR3, as DNA: TGTGCCAGCAGTTACTCGTCTAGTTGGCAGCCCCAGCATTTT.

This clonotype was recorded at least ten times. This chain joins TRBV7-9 and TRBJ2-2, with TRBD2 as a possible D gene (5 bases). Germline values: CDR1 SEHNR, CDR2 FQNEAQ (reference sequence). CDR3 length: 13 residues. With 6 bases removed from V and 6 bases from J, the gap between germline ends came to 11 bases. In DNA form, the CDR3 reads TGTGCCAGCAGGACGGACTTGTCCGGGGAGCTGTTTTTT. It is translated as CASRTDLSGELFF. Variable domain in full (rest from reference TRBV7-9 and TRBJ2-2): DTGVSQNPRHKITKRGQNVTFRCDPISEHNRLYWYRQTLGQGPEFLTYFQNEAQLEKSRLLSDRFSAERPKGSFSTLEIQRTEQGDSAMYLCASRTDLSGELFFGEGSRLTVL.

The chain joins TRBV20-1 to TRBJ2-7, with 14 bases identical to TRBD2. Trimming removed 0 bases from V and 2 bases from J; junction bases left unmatched: 6. Germline V gene lookup returns CDR1 DFQATT and CDR2 SNEGSKA (reference sequence). The CDR3 totals 17 residues. The CDR3 DNA follows: TGCAGTGCTAGAGAAGGACTAGCGGGAGGTTTCACCTACGAGCAGTACTTC. It encodes CSAREGLAGGFTYEQYF.